Listed here is a single T cell receptor beta chain. TCRdb ran MiXCR on the 5' RACE reads and lists one entry per CDR3 protein. The table shows 10,000 to 15,000 distinct CDR3 sequences, with around 4.1% occurring only once. The data are from a study of spatial heterogeneity in lung cancer. Study information: As counted in raw reads, each unique TCR and UMI combination appeared more than ten times on average.

Time point meaning: sample taken at primary tumor resection. Germline CDR1 is SGHTA and CDR2 is FQGNSA. Trimming took 6 bases from V and 0 from J, leaving 12 bases between them. The CDR3 has 15 residues. This sequence joins TRBV7-2 and TRBJ1-5; D not resolved. The sequencing here drew on PBMCs, taken at surgery. This receptor was identified in a male donor with early-stage non-small cell lung cancer. The CDR3: CASSLGPYSNQPQHF. The CDR3 DNA is TGTGCCAGCAGTCTGGGCCCATATAGCAATCAGCCCCAGCATTTT. Using reference TRBV7-2 and TRBJ1-5 for the parts outside the CDR3, the full variable domain is GAGVSQSPSNKVTEKGKDVELRCDPISGHTALYWYRQSLGQGLEFLIYFQGNSAPDKSGLPSDRFSAERTGGSVSTLTIQRTQQEDSAVYLCASSLGPYSNQPQHFGDGTRLSIL.